The 12 T cell receptor beta chains given below trace back to one sample, sequenced in a study of cytomegalovirus exposure and HLA in healthy donors. Both 60 Vbeta primers and 13 Jbeta primers went into the PCR. Profiled with immunoSEQ multiplex PCR; TCRdb holds only in-frame clones, not every one. Of 150,000 to 200,000 clones in the sample, more than 75% were seen once. The sequencing sample was made of PBMCs. The receptors stem from a man aged 35 to 55 in good health and CMV-seronegative.

This chain uses TRBV5-4 with TRBJ2-5; 7 nucleotides line up with TRBD2. Germline V CDR1 and CDR2: SGHNT, YYREEE (reference sequence). The trim removed 9 bases at V and 1 base at J, leaving 9 bases unmatched. This CDR3 comprises 14 residues. CDR3 DNA sequence: TGTGCCATACAAGGGAGGGGATTCCAAGAGACCCAGTACTTC. Its protein product is CAIQGRGFQETQYF.

The chain couples TRBV27 to TRBJ2-2; 7 positions match TRBD1. Germline-derived CDR1 and CDR2 are MNHEY and SMNVEV (reference sequence). The CDR3 sequence is 15 residues long. V was pared by 5 bases and J by 6 bases, with 9 bases of the junction left unmatched. CDR3 region: CASSSQTGYPGELFF. CDR3 nucleotides: TGTGCCAGCAGTAGCCAGACAGGGTACCCCGGGGAGCTGTTTTTT.

Here the CDR3 DNA reads TGTGCCAGCAGCCCCCCCACTAGCGGGATGTACAATGAGCAGTTCTTC. Its protein is CASSPPTSGMYNEQFF. The chain links TRBV6-6 to TRBJ2-1; 10 positions match TRBD2. Germline loops: CDR1 MNHNY, CDR2 SVGAGI (reference sequence). Trimming cost V 6 bases and J 4 bases; bases outside gene matches: 9. The CDR3 sequence is 16 residues long.

The genes are TRBV11-1 and TRBJ2-7, with unresolved D. The CDR3 extends over 11 amino acids. Germline V gene data show CDR1 as SGHAT and CDR2 as FQDESV (reference sequence). Trimming removed 5 bases at V and 7 bases at J, with 9 bases between. The CDR3 nucleotides are TGTGCCAGCAGCCCCCACCGGGAGCAGTACTTC. Protein: CASSPHREQYF.

The V and J genes are TRBV2 and TRBJ1-2, with 8 bases aligning to TRBD1. The CDR3 has 14 residues. Germline lookup yields CDR1 SNHLY and CDR2 FYNNEI. J was trimmed by 7 bases and V by 5 bases; bases with no gene match: 9. CDR3 sequence (DNA): TGTGCCAGCAGTCCCGAAAAAGACAGGGGTGGCTACACCTTC. Protein sequence: CASSPEKDRGGYTF. Looking up the rest from reference TRBV2 and TRBJ1-2 gives the full variable domain: EPEVTQTPSHQVTQMGQEVILRCVPISNHLYFYWYRQILGQKVEFLVSFYNNEISEKSEIFDDQFSVERPDGSNFTLKIRSTKLEDSAMYFCASSPEKDRGGYTFGSGTRLTVV.

The V gene is TRBV7-9, the J gene TRBJ1-3; a weak D match, TRBD1 (5 bases). There are 13 residues in the CDR3. The germline gives CDR1 SEHNR, CDR2 FQNEAQ (reference sequence). With 1 base removed from V and 4 bases from J, the gap between germline ends came to 5 bases. For the CDR3, the DNA is TGTGCCAGCAGCTTAGGACAGGGAAACACCATATATTTT. Translated: CASSLGQGNTIYF.

The genes are TRBV25-1 and TRBJ2-3; TRBD2 aligns across 7 bases. The CDR3 loop spans 14 amino acids. Trimming at V came to 5 bases and at J to 0 bases, leaving 2 bases not matched to a gene. Looked up from germline, CDR1 is MGHDK and CDR2 is SYGVNS. The CDR3 DNA sequence: TGTGCCAGCAGTCTAGCGGCTAGCACAGATACGCAGTATTTT. The encoded protein is CASSLAASTDTQYF.

Details on this clone: A read error may produce the germline difference seen at one junction end. The V call is TRBV7-7, the J call TRBJ2-7; 11 positions match TRBD2. The germline CDR1 and CDR2 sequences are SSHAT and FNYEAQ (reference sequence). CDR3 size: 15 residues. This chain's CDR3 is CASSLDRLAGNEQYF. DNA for the CDR3: TGTGCTAGCAGCTTAGACCGACTAGCGGGAAACGAGCAGTACTTC.

Notes on this clone: At one boundary the junction diverges from the germline segment, which might be a read error. The rearrangement uses TRBV28 and TRBJ1-2; 7 bases are a match to TRBD1. Germline V lookup: CDR1 MDHEN, CDR2 SYDVKM. This CDR3 contains 13 residues. The CDR3 DNA sequence: TGTGCCAGCAGCTCCGGGACAGATTATGGCTACTCCTTC. Translated: CASSSGTDYGYSF.

V is TRBV4-3 and J is TRBJ1-3; D is possibly TRBD1 (5 bases). Deletions cut 0 bases from V and 0 bases from J, with 24 bases between. The V gene's germline CDR1 is LGHNA and CDR2 YSLEER. The CDR3 sequence is 21 residues long. The chain's CDR3 is CASSQEGWGERTVSSGNTIYF. DNA of the CDR3: TGCGCCAGCAGCCAAGAAGGTTGGGGGGAAAGGACGGTGAGCTCTGGAAACACCATATATTTT.

In its sample, this clone was seen once. V gene TRBV7-9 combines with J gene TRBJ1-1; 8 bases are a match to TRBD1. Germline-derived CDR1 and CDR2 are SEHNR and FQNEAQ (reference sequence). Unmatched junction bases numbered 6, after V lost 5 bases and J lost 4 bases. This CDR3 contains 14 residues. The CDR3 region is CASSPGQGLTEAFF. Written as DNA, the CDR3 is TGTGCCAGCAGCCCCGGACAGGGCCTCACTGAAGCTTTCTTT. Complete variable domain (other parts from reference TRBV7-9 and TRBJ1-1): DTGVSQNPRHKITKRGQNVTFRCDPISEHNRLYWYRQTLGQGPEFLTYFQNEAQLEKSRLLSDRFSAERPKGSFSTLEIQRTEQGDSAMYLCASSPGQGLTEAFFGQGTRLTVV.

This rearrangement joins TRBV30 to TRBJ1-4; the D gene is possibly TRBD1 (6 bases). V lost 3 bases and J lost 5, with 13 bases in between. The CDR3 totals 14 residues. CDR1 and CDR2 from the germline V gene are GTSNPN and SVGIG (reference sequence). The CDR3 sequence: CAWSRRGGNEKLFF. CDR3 coding DNA: TGTGCCTGGAGCCGTAGGGGGGGGAATGAAAAACTGTTTTTT.